This T cell receptor (beta chain) was found in a study of blood T cells in healthy people across ages. Whole-study results and caveats: Roughly linear declines in TCR beta diversity per million T cells occurred with age. Calculation of diversity from one million T cells yielded estimates considered to be underestimates.

The use of a sample-barcoded 5' primer and a J-beta primer mix characterized a second PCR of about 6 to 12 cycles. TCRdb re-analysed the 5' RACE reads in MiXCR, keeping a single row per CDR3 protein. The table shows hundreds of thousands of distinct CDR3 sequences, with about 54% occurring only once. Of note for this clonotype: Its cognate antigen is unknown.

The CDR3 is 12 residues long. Trimming removed 6 bases at V and 6 bases at J, with 15 bases between. Germline V gene data show CDR1 as SQVTM and CDR2 as ANQGSEA. The authors drew about 10 milliliters of peripheral blood from each donor. Total RNA, at least 5 micrograms per sample, was extracted from PBMCs. The sequence was obtained from a man aged 55 to 70 in good health. The specimen sequenced was blood. This chain connects TRBV29-1 to TRBJ2-7, with D possibly matching TRBD2 (6 bases). The CDR3 DNA follows: TGCAGCGTAGGGACTGGCGGCGGCGAGCAGTACTTC. This gives the protein CSVGTGGGEQYF.